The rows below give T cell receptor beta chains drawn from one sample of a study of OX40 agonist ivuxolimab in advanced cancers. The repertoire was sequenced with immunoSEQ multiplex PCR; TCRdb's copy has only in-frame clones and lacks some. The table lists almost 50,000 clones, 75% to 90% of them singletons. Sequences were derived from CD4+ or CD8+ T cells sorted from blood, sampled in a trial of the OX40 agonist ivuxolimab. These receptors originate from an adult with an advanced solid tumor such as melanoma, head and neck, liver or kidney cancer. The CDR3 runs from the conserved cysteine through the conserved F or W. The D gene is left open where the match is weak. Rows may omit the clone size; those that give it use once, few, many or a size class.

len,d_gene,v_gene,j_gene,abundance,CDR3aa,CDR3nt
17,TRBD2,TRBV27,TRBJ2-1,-,CASSSLRGSGDYNEQFF,TGTGCCAGCAGTTCACTTCGGGGTAGCGGGGACTACAATGAGCAGTTCTTC
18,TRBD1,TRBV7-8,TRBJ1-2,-,CASSLGIGDRQGARGYTF,TGTGCCAGCAGCTTAGGAATCGGGGATCGACAGGGGGCGCGAGGCTACACCTTC
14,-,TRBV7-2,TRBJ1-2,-,CASSLTGGNYGYTF,TGTGCCAGCAGCTTGACGGGGGGAAACTATGGCTACACCTTC
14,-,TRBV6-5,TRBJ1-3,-,CAASALHTGNTIYF,TGTGCCGCCTCCGCGCTCCATACTGGAAACACCATATATTTT
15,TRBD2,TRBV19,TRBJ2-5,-,CASSNPAGGPETQYF,TGTGCCAGTAGTAACCCAGCGGGGGGTCCGGAGACCCAGTACTTC
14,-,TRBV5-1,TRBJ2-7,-,CASSLIFGSYEQYF,TGCGCCAGCAGCTTGATCTTTGGATCCTACGAGCAGTACTTC
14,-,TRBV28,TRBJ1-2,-,CASSLLGGARGYTF,TGTGCCAGCAGCTTGCTGGGGGGGGCTAGGGGCTACACCTTC
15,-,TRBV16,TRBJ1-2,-,CASSPPGRAIRGYTF,TGTGCCAGCAGCCCCCCCGGCAGGGCAATACGTGGCTACACCTTC
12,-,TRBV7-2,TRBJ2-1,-,CASSLVGLGQFF,TGTGCCAGCAGCTTAGTAGGCCTCGGGCAGTTCTTC
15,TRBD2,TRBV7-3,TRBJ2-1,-,CASSPLAVRDNEQFF,TGTGCCAGCAGCCCGCTAGCGGTGAGGGACAATGAGCAGTTCTTC
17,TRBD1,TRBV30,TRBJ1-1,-,CAWSFGTGESGGTEAFF,TGTGCCTGGAGTTTCGGGACAGGGGAATCCGGCGGCACTGAAGCTTTCTTT
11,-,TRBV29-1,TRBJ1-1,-,CSVPRGTEAFF,TGCAGCGTTCCTAGGGGCACTGAAGCTTTCTTT
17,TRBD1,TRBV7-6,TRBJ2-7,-,CASSLGQGVPIDYEQYF,TGTGCCAGCAGCTTGGGACAGGGGGTCCCTATTGACTACGAGCAGTACTTC
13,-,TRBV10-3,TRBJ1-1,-,CAISGAANTEAFF,TGTGCCATCAGTGGCGCCGCGAACACTGAAGCTTTCTTT
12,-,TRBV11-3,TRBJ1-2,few,CASKEGGYGYTF,TGTGCCAGCAAGGAGGGGGGCTATGGCTACACCTTC
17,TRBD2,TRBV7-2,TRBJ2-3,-,CASSLVPSGSVVDTQYF,TGTGCCAGCAGCTTAGTTCCGAGCGGGAGTGTAGTAGATACGCAGTATTTT
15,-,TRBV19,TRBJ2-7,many,CASSIGVGYSYEQYF,TGTGCCAGTAGTATAGGCGTCGGTTACTCCTACGAGCAGTACTTC
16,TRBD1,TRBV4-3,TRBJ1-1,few,CASSQGAQGAFTEAFF,TGCGCCAGCAGCCAAGGGGCCCAGGGGGCATTCACTGAAGCTTTCTTT
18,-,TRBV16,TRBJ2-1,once,CASSPKPLAQSSYNEQFF,TGTGCCAGCAGCCCTAAACCCCTAGCACAGAGCTCCTACAATGAGCAGTTCTTC
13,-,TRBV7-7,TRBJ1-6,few,CASSTSLNSPLHF,TGTGCTAGCAGCACTTCGCTGAATTCACCCCTCCACTTT
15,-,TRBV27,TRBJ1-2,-,CASSRQPGSNYGYTF,TGTGCCAGCAGCCGACAGCCCGGATCTAACTATGGCTACACCTTC
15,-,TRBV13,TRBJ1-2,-,CASSLGRTMGYGYTF,TGTGCCAGCAGCCTAGGGCGGACGATGGGGTATGGCTACACCTTC
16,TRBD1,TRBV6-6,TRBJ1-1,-,CASRSGGDRPNTEAFF,TGTGCCAGCCGCTCTGGGGGGGACAGGCCAAACACTGAAGCTTTCTTT
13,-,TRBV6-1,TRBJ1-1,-,CASRTEGGTEAFF,TGTGCCAGCAGGACGGAGGGGGGCACTGAAGCTTTCTTT
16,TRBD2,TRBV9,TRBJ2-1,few,CASSRLGGGANNEQFF,TGTGCCAGCAGCCGACTGGGCGGGGGGGCCAACAATGAGCAGTTCTTC
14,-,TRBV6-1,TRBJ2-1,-,CASRVYDRDNEQFF,TGTGCCAGCAGGGTCTATGACAGAGACAATGAGCAGTTCTTC